This TCR beta chain appears in the sequencing data of a study of a mutant IDH1 vaccine in newly diagnosed glioma. Study at large: Radiotherapy, temozolomide, or both had been given previously, and both were given to most.

The CDR3 extends over 14 amino acids. Per the germline V gene, CDR1 is KGHSY and CDR2 is FQNENV. The V end lost 3 bases, the J end lost 5 bases, and 10 bases lay between the germline ends. TCRdb's table, derived via immunoSEQ multiplex PCR, lists solely in-frame clones and lacks some. The sample holds 99,000 or so clones, about 90% seen once. Time point noted: baseline, week 1 (first vaccination visit). Treatment of the sample: pre-vaccination baseline after standard-of-care therapy. The sequencing here drew on PBMCs, taken from a glioma patient treated with radiotherapy, temozolomide or both. The chain carries TRBV16 and TRBJ2-2, with TRBD1 as a possible D gene (5 bases). The TCR originated in a woman in her forties or fifties with glioma. CDR3 sequence reads: CASSQGRRTGELFF. The DNA of the CDR3 is TGTGCCAGCAGCCAGGGGCGCCGGACCGGGGAGCTGTTTTTT.